This T cell receptor (beta chain) was found in a study of blood T cell repertoires in COVID-19 (dated by TCRdb to 2018 to 2021). Regarding the research as a whole: Samples covering the acute and convalescent phases of COVID-19 were provided by collaborators in the United States, Italy and Spain. The prospective study material was composed of cDNA or gDNA derived from T cells, B-cell-depleted T cells, or PBMCs. The dataset comprised deeply sampled blood TCRbeta repertoires from subjects exposed to, actively infected with, or recovered from COVID-19. The repertoires were made available in a free public database intended to serve as a resource for research on the immune response to SARS-CoV-2. The samples were drawn from two sources: the first 160 participants of the ongoing ImmuneRACE study, and 1,000 to 1,500 subjects contributed by 6 global collaborators. A de-identified subject ID, COVID-19 status, age in years and sex were almost always included in the sample metadata. Where available, HLA class I and class II types were obtained from metadata supplied by the sample provider rather than from assay-based typing. Study-level results and caveats: The amount of clinical and demographic metadata varied by source and participant and was provided uncurated.

Details on this clone: Its antigen remains undetermined. No per-base quality is available; no much larger clone lies one base away.

TCRbeta CDR3 regions were amplified from genomic DNA by means of the immunoSEQ Assay, a bias-controlled multiplex PCR. The paper's processing steps were these. Within the assay, amplification of reference gene primers was used to estimate how many nucleated cells each sample contained. Sequence reads were collapsed and filtered to measure the absolute abundance of every unique TCRbeta CDR3 rearrangement. For each sample, productive Simpson clonality was calculated by taking the square root of Simpson's diversity index across productive rearrangements. What TCRdb holds here is the immuneACCESS table cut down to in-frame rearrangements. Part of the clones is not present; checked against another copy, under half of the missing clones reflect an unresolved V gene, and the others are unexplained. V and J calls and clone size are given by that table; D and trimming were obtained from the DNA. The sample table records around 170,000 clones; 70% to 90% of these occur just once. Under 0.7% of the sample is taken by the ten largest.

V is cut by 5 bases and J by 7 bases, and the space between the germline ends is 18 bases. Measured from the cysteine to the phenylalanine, the CDR3 is 14 residues long. This entry keeps only the CDR3 DNA: 42 bases, framed from base 1. CDR1 and CDR2, per the germline V gene, are SGDLS and YYNGEE. At one collaborating source in Seattle, patients were enrolled during active infection and were followed longitudinally through the course of disease. The collaborating institutions used their own protocols to collect whole blood in K2EDTA tubes. Collaborator samples were shipped for TCRbeta analysis as frozen whole blood, isolated PBMCs, or DNA extracted from either sample type.

Material: peripheral blood. This TCR derives from a man between 60 and 75 years old with COVID-19, enrolled during active disease. The chain was built from TRBV9 and TRBJ1-2; possibly the D gene is TRBD1, per 6 matching bases. The CDR3 is CASRGRQGLGGYTF. The base sequence is TGTGCCAGCAGAGGGCGCCAGGGGTTAGGTGGCTACACCTTC.